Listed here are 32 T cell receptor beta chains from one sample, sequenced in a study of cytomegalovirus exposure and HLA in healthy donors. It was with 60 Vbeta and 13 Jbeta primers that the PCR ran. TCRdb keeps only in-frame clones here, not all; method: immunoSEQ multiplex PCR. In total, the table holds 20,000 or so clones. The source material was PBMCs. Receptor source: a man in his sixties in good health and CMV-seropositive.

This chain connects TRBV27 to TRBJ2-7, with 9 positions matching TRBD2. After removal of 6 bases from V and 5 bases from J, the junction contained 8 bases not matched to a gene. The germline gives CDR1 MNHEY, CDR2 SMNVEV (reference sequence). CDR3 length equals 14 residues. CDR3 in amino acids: CASRRPGLANEQYF. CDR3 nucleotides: TGTGCCAGCAGAAGACCGGGACTAGCCAACGAGCAGTACTTC.

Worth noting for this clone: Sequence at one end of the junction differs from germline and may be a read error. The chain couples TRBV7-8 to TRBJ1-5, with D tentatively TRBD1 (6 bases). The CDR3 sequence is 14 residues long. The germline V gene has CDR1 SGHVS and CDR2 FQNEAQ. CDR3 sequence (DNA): TGTGCCAGCAGCGACGACAGGAGGAATCAGCACCAGCATTTT. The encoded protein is CASSDDRRNQHQHF.

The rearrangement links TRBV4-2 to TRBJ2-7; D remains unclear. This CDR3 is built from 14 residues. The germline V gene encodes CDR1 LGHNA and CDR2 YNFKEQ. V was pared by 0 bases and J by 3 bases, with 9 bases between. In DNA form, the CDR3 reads TGTGCCAGCAGCCAAGATCGGCAGGTCTACGAGCAGTACTTC. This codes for CASSQDRQVYEQYF.

CDR3 nucleotides: TGCGCCAGCAGCTTCGGGGACTTAAGCTCCTACGAGCAGTACTTC. Its protein is CASSFGDLSSYEQYF. The rearrangement uses TRBV5-1 and TRBJ2-7; tentative D call: TRBD2 (6 bases). V was shortened by 2 bases and J by 0 bases, with 12 bases between the two germline ends. Germline CDR1 reads SGHRS; CDR2 reads YFSETQ. The CDR3 runs to 15 residues. The full variable domain, its missing parts supplied by reference TRBV5-1 and TRBJ2-7, is KAGVTQTPRYLIKTRGQQVTLSCSPISGHRSVSWYQQTPGQGLQFLFEYFSETQRNKGNFPGRFSGRQFSNSRSEMNVSTLELGDSALYLCASSFGDLSSYEQYFGPGTRLTVT.

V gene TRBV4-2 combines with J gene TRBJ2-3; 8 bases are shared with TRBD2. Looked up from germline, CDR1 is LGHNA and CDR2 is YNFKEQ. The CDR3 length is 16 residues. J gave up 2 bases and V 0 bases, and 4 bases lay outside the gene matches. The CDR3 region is CASSQDPLAVTDTQYF. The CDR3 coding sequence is TGTGCCAGCAGCCAAGATCCACTAGCGGTCACAGATACGCAGTATTTT.

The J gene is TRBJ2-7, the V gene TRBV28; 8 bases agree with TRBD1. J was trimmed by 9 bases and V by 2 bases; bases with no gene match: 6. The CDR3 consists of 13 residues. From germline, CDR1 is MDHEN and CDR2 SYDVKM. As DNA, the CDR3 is TGTGCCAGCAGTTTACCAGGGGGCGCGGTGCAGTACTTC. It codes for CASSLPGGAVQYF.

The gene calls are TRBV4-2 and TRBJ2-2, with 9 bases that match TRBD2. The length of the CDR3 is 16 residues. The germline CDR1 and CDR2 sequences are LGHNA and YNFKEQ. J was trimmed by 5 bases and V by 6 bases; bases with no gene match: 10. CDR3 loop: CASSPIAGEGTGELFF. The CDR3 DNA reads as TGTGCCAGCAGTCCTATAGCGGGAGAAGGTACCGGGGAGCTGTTTTTT.

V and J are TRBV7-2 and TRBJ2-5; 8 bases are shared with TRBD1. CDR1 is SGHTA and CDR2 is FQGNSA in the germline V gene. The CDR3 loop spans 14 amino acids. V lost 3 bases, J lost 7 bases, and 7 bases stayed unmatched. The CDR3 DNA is TGTGCCAGCAGCTTTGACAGGGGAAGAGGGACCCAGTACTTC. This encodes CASSFDRGRGTQYF. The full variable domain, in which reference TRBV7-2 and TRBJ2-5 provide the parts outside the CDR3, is GAGVSQSPSNKVTEKGKDVELRCDPISGHTALYWYRQSLGQGLEFLIYFQGNSAPDKSGLPSDRFSAERTGGSVSTLTIQRTQQEDSAVYLCASSFDRGRGTQYFGPGTRLLVL.

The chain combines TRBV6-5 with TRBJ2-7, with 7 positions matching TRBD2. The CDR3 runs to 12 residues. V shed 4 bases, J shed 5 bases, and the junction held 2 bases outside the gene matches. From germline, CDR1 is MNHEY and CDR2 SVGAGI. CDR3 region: CASSSRGDEQYF. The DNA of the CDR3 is TGTGCCAGCAGTTCCCGGGGGGACGAGCAGTACTTC.

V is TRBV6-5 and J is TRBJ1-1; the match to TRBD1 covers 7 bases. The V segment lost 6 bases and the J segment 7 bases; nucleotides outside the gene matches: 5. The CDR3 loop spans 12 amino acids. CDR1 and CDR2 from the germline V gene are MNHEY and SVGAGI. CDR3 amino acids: CASRTDRDEAFF. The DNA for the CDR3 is TGTGCCAGCAGAACCGACAGGGATGAAGCTTTCTTT.

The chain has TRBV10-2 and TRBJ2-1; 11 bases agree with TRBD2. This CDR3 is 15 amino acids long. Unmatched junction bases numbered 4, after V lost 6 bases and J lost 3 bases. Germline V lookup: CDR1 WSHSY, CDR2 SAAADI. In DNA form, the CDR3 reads TGCGCCAGCAGAGGACTAGCGGGCTTCTACAATGAGCAGTTCTTC. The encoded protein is CASRGLAGFYNEQFF.

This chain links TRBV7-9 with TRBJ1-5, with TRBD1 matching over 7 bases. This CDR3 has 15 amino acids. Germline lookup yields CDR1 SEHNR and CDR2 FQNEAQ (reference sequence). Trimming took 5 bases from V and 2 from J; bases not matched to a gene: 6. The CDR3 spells CASSRNGQGNQPQHF. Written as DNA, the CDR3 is TGTGCCAGCAGCCGAAACGGACAGGGCAATCAGCCCCAGCATTTT.

The CDR3: CASSEYWLNEQFF. DNA for the CDR3: TGTGCCAGCAGTGAATATTGGCTCAATGAGCAGTTCTTC. The rearrangement links TRBV6-1 to TRBJ2-1; D gene unclear. CDR1 MNHNS and CDR2 SASEGT come from the germline V gene. CDR3 length: 13 residues. Trimming left V 2 bases short and J 6 bases short, with 8 bases between.

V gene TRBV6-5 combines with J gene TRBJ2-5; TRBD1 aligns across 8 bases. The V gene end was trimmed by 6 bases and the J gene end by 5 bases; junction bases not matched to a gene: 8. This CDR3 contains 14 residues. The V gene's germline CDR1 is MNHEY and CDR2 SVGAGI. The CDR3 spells CASSHPGGVETQYF. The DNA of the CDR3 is TGTGCCAGCAGCCACCCAGGGGGCGTTGAGACCCAGTACTTC.

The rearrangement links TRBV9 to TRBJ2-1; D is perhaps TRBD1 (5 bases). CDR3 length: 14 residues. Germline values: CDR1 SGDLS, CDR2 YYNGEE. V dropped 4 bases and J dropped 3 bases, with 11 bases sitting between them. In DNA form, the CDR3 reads TGTGCCAGCAGCCTACAGGAGAACTACAATGAGCAGTTCTTC. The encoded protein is CASSLQENYNEQFF.

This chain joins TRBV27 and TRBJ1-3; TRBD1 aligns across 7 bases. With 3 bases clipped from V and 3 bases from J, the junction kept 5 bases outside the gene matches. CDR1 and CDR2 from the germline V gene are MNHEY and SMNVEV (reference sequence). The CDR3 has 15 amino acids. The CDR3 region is CASSFRGGVGNTIYF. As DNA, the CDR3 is TGTGCCAGCAGTTTTCGAGGGGGCGTTGGAAACACCATATATTTT.

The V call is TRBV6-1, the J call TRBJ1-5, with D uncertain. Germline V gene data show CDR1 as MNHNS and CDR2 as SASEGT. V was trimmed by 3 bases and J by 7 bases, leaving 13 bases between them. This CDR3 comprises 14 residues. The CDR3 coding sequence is TGTGCCAGCAGTGATAAGGTAGGCGGACAGCCCCAGCATTTT. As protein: CASSDKVGGQPQHF.

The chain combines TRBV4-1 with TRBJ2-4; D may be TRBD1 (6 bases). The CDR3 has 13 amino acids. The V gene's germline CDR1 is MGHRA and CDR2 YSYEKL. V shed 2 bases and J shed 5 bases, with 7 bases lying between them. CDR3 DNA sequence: TGCGCCAGCAGCCAACAGGGGCAAAACATTCAGTACTTC. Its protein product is CASSQQGQNIQYF.

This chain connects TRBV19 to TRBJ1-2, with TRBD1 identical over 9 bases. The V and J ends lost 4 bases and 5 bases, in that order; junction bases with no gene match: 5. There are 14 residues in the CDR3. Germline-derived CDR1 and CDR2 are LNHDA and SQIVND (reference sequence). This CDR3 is CASSTGTGTYGYTF. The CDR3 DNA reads TGTGCCAGTAGTACCGGGACAGGGACTTATGGCTACACCTTC.

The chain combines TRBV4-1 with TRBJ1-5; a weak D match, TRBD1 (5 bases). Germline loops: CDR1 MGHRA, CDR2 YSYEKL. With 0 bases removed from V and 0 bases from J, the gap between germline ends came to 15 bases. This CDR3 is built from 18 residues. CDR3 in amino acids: CASSQDRDSRISNQPQHF. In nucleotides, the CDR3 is TGCGCCAGCAGCCAAGATCGCGACAGTCGAATTAGCAATCAGCCCCAGCATTTT.

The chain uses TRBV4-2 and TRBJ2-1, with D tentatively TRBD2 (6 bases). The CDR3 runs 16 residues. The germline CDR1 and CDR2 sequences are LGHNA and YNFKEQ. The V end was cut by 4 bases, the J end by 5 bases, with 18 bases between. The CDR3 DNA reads TGTGCCAGCAGCCCGGTGCGACTAGGGAGCAACAATGAGCAGTTCTTC. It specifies CASSPVRLGSNNEQFF.

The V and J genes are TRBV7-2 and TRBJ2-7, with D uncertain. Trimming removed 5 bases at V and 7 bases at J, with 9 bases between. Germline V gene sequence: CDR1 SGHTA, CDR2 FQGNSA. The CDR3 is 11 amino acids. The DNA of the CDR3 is TGTGCCAGCAGCCAATCCCAGGAGCAGTACTTC. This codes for CASSQSQEQYF.

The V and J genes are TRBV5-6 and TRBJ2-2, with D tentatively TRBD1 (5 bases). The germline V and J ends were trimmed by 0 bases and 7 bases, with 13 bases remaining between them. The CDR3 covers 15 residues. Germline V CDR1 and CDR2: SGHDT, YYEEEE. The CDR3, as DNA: TGTGCCAGCAGCTTGGTTCAGGGTGTGAACGGGGAGCTGTTTTTT. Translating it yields CASSLVQGVNGELFF.

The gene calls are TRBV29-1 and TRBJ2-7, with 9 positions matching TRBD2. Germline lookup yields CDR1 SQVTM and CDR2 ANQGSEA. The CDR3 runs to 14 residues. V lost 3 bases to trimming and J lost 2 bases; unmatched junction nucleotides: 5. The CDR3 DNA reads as TGCAGCGTTGAGGCGGGAGGGCCACCCTACGAGCAGTACTTC. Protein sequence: CSVEAGGPPYEQYF.

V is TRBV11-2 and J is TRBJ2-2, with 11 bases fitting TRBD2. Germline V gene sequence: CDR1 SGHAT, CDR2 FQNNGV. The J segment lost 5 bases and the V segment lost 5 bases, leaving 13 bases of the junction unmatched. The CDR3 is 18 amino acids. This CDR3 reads CASSGASGRNVRTGELFF. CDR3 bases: TGTGCCAGCAGCGGTGCTAGCGGGAGGAACGTTAGGACCGGGGAGCTGTTTTTT. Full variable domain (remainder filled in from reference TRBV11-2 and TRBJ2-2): EAGVAQSPRYKIIEKRQSVAFWCNPISGHATLYWYQQILGQGPKLLIQFQNNGVVDDSQLPKDRFSAERLKGVDSTLKIQPAKLEDSAVYLCASSGASGRNVRTGELFFGEGSRLTVL.

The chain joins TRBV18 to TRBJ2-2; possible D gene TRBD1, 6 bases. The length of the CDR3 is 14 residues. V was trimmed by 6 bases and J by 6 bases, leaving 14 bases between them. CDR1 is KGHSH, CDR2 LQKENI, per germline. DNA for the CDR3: TGTGCCAGCTCCCCCGGACAGTCCGCCGGGGAGCTGTTTTTT. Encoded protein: CASSPGQSAGELFF.

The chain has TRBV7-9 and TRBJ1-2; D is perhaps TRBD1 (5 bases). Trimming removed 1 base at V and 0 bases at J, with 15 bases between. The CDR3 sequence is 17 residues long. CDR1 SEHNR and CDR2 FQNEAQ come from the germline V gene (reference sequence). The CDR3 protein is CASSLGGGAVANYGYTF. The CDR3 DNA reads TGTGCCAGCAGCTTAGGGGGCGGGGCTGTAGCTAACTATGGCTACACCTTC. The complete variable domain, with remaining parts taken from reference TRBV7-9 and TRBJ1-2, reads DTGVSQNPRHKITKRGQNVTFRCDPISEHNRLYWYRQTLGQGPEFLTYFQNEAQLEKSRLLSDRFSAERPKGSFSTLEIQRTEQGDSAMYLCASSLGGGAVANYGYTFGSGTRLTVV.

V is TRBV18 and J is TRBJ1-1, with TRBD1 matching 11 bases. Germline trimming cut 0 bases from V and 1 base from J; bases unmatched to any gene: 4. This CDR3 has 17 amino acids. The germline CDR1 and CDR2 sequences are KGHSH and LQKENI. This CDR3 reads CASSPPGQGGKNTEAFF. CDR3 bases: TGTGCCAGCTCACCACCGGGACAGGGGGGGAAGAACACTGAAGCTTTCTTT.

CDR3 loop: CAIQDRSEVNQPQHF. CDR3 coding DNA: TGCGCCATTCAGGACAGGAGTGAGGTCAATCAGCCCCAGCATTTT. The chain carries TRBV5-1 and TRBJ1-5; 7 bases map to TRBD1. The CDR3 extends over 15 amino acids. Looked up from germline, CDR1 is SGHRS and CDR2 is YFSETQ. The V segment lost 9 bases and the J segment 3 bases; nucleotides outside the gene matches: 12.

CDR3 coding DNA: TGCGCCAGCAGTTCCGGGACTAGCGGGGGCAATGAGCAGTTCTTC. Residues: CASSSGTSGGNEQFF. V is TRBV5-1 and J is TRBJ2-1; 14 nucleotides match TRBD2. The germline V gene has CDR1 SGHRS and CDR2 YFSETQ. V shed 5 bases, J shed 6 bases, and the junction held 4 bases outside the gene matches. The CDR3 sequence is 15 residues long.

The CDR3 loop is CSVAGALGQIYEQYF. The CDR3 region has the DNA TGCAGCGTTGCGGGTGCCCTCGGACAGATTTACGAGCAGTACTTC. The genes are TRBV29-1 and TRBJ2-7; tentative D call: TRBD1 (6 bases). The CDR3 consists of 15 residues. Germline V gene lookup returns CDR1 SQVTM and CDR2 ANQGSEA. The V end lost 4 bases, the J end lost 4 bases, and 20 bases lay between the germline ends.

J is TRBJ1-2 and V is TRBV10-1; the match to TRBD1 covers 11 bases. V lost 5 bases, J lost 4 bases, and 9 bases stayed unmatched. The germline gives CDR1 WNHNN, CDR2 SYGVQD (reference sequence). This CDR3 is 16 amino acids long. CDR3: CASSSWTGGCSYGYTF. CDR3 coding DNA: TGCGCCAGCAGTTCTTGGACAGGGGGCTGTAGCTATGGCTACACCTTC.